These 23 T cell receptor beta chains were sequenced from one sample in a study of T cell responses to AZD1222 COVID-19 vaccine. Profiling relied on immunoSEQ multiplex PCR, and the TCRdb table lists in-frame clones only, not all of them. This sample has roughly 150,000 clones; roughly 90% occur once, and the top ten carry 1.9%. The sample was peripheral blood, taken on day 0 of AZD1222 vaccination. These receptors were obtained from an adult in good health.

This chain joins TRBV13 and TRBJ1-6, with no clear D. In germline, CDR1 is PRHDT, CDR2 FYEKMQ (reference sequence). Between the trimmed V and J ends, which lost 5 bases and 8 bases, there was a span of 16 bases. The CDR3 runs to 15 residues. The CDR3 sequence is CASSVLSTGHSPLHF. The DNA for the CDR3 is TGTGCCAGCAGCGTATTGTCCACCGGGCATTCACCCCTCCACTTT.

This rearrangement joins TRBV10-3 to TRBJ1-2; TRBD1 agrees at 8 bases. The CDR3 is 15 residues long. Germline CDR1 reads ENHRY; CDR2 reads SYGVKD. V shed 5 bases and J 6 bases; nucleotides not matched to a gene: 11. The CDR3 is CAISLLGQGIHGYTF. The DNA for the CDR3 is TGTGCCATCAGTCTACTAGGACAGGGTATTCATGGCTACACCTTC.

J is TRBJ2-7 and V is TRBV11-2; possible D gene TRBD1, 6 bases. CDR1 SGHAT and CDR2 FQNNGV come from the germline V gene. Between the trimmed V and J ends, which lost 5 bases and 4 bases, there was a span of 12 bases. The CDR3 runs to 13 residues. The CDR3 here is CASSADSPYEQYF. The CDR3 DNA is TGTGCCAGCAGCGCGGACAGCCCGTACGAGCAGTACTTC. Full variable domain (rest looked up from reference TRBV11-2 and TRBJ2-7): EAGVAQSPRYKIIEKRQSVAFWCNPISGHATLYWYQQILGQGPKLLIQFQNNGVVDDSQLPKDRFSAERLKGVDSTLKIQPAKLEDSAVYLCASSADSPYEQYFGPGTRLTVT.

The chain couples TRBV27 to TRBJ1-2; maybe TRBD1 (6 bases). Germline CDR1 MNHEY, CDR2 SMNVEV (reference sequence). The length of the CDR3 is 14 residues. V was pared by 6 bases and J by 3 bases, with 14 bases between. CDR3 nucleotides: TGTGCCAGCAGGGCCCCTGGACAGTACTATGGCTACACCTTC. Amino acids: CASRAPGQYYGYTF.

In this sample, this clone turned up a few times. This chain links TRBV3-1 (or the pseudogene TRBV3-2) with TRBJ1-2, with 9 nucleotides matching TRBD1. The CDR3 is made up of 12 amino acids. V trimming: 3 bases; J trimming: 14 bases; junction bases outside the gene matches: 7. Per germline, CDR1 LGHDT and CDR2 YNNKEL (reference sequence). The CDR3 is CASSHRDRVKTF. CDR3 nucleotides: TGTGCCAGCAGCCACCGGGACAGGGTAAAGACCTTC.

The V gene is TRBV6-5, the J gene TRBJ1-1, with D possibly matching TRBD1 (5 bases). Germline V lookup: CDR1 MNHEY, CDR2 SVGAGI. CDR3 length: 13 amino acids. Deletions cut 7 bases from V and 4 bases from J, with 13 bases between. The DNA of the CDR3 is TGTGCCAGCACCTCGGGGGAGAGCACTGAAGCTTTCTTT. It translates to CASTSGESTEAFF.

This chain joins TRBV4-1 and TRBJ2-1; 15 bases map to TRBD2. The germline V gene has CDR1 MGHRA and CDR2 YSYEKL. The CDR3 runs to 20 residues. Germline trimming cut 2 bases from V and 5 bases from J; bases unmatched to any gene: 13. The CDR3 loop reads CASSQFPGTSGRTQDNEQFF. DNA of the CDR3: TGCGCCAGCAGCCAATTTCCCGGGACTAGCGGGAGGACCCAGGACAATGAGCAGTTCTTC.

V is TRBV9 and J is TRBJ1-2; no clear D gene. Trimming removed 0 bases at V and 2 bases at J, with 11 bases between. Germline V gene sequence: CDR1 SGDLS, CDR2 YYNGEE. The CDR3 has 15 residues. The CDR3 nucleotides are TGTGCCAGCAGCGTAGCGGTGGATATGAACTATGGCTACACCTTC. Translating gives CASSVAVDMNYGYTF.

The rearrangement links TRBV7-9 to TRBJ1-5; possible D gene TRBD1, 6 bases. CDR1 and CDR2 from the germline V gene are SEHNR and FQNEAQ (reference sequence). The V end lost 1 base, the J end lost 3 bases, and 7 bases lay between the germline ends. This CDR3 comprises 14 residues. The CDR3 loop reads CASSLGGLNQPQHF. CDR3 sequence (DNA): TGTGCCAGCAGCTTAGGGGGGCTCAATCAGCCCCAGCATTTT.

The chain couples TRBV15 to TRBJ1-4; D is unresolved. The V and J ends lost 1 base and 4 bases respectively, with 7 bases between them. This CDR3 has 14 amino acids. Germline loops: CDR1 LNHNV, CDR2 YYDKDF (reference sequence). CDR3 sequence reads: CATSRGGSNEKLFF. The CDR3 DNA reads as TGTGCCACCAGCAGAGGCGGGAGTAATGAAAAACTGTTTTTT.

This rearrangement joins TRBV9 to TRBJ1-1, with D perhaps matching TRBD1 (5 bases). With 6 bases removed from V and 2 bases from J, the gap between germline ends came to 17 bases. Germline V gene lookup returns CDR1 SGDLS and CDR2 YYNGEE. The CDR3 length is 15 residues. The CDR3 spells CASIHLAGGNTEAFF. CDR3 nucleotides: TGTGCCAGCATCCATCTTGCCGGGGGTAACACTGAAGCTTTCTTT.

V is TRBV18 and J is TRBJ1-1; no firm D call. V was pared by 6 bases and J by 5 bases, with 10 bases between. The V gene's germline CDR1 is KGHSH and CDR2 LQKENI. The CDR3 is 12 residues long. The CDR3 reads CASSTVYTEAFF. DNA for the CDR3: TGTGCCAGCTCGACGGTTTATACTGAAGCTTTCTTT.

The chain recombines TRBV6-5 with TRBJ2-2; D is perhaps TRBD2 (5 bases). The CDR3 loop spans 15 amino acids. V lost 6 bases and J 0 bases, leaving 11 bases between the germline ends. Germline-derived CDR1 and CDR2 are MNHEY and SVGAGI. The CDR3 DNA reads TGTGCCAGCAGGATTGGGAGAACGAACACCGGGGAGCTGTTTTTT. Its protein product is CASRIGRTNTGELFF.

This chain links TRBV4-1 with TRBJ1-6; D remains ambiguous. With 0 bases removed from V and 12 bases from J, the gap between germline ends came to 12 bases. The CDR3 is 14 amino acids. Germline V gene lookup returns CDR1 MGHRA and CDR2 YSYEKL. CDR3 nucleotides: TGCGCCAGCAGCCAAGATAATGGGGTATTACCCCTCCACTTT. Protein: CASSQDNGVLPLHF.

The chain employs TRBV10-2 and TRBJ2-1, with 8 bases fitting TRBD2. After removal of 4 bases from V and 5 bases from J, the junction contained 13 bases not matched to a gene. This CDR3 is built from 17 residues. Germline V gene data show CDR1 as WSHSY and CDR2 as SAAADI. In DNA, the CDR3 is TGCGCCAGCAGTGTAGCGGGGATACCCAGGCCGAACAATGAGCAGTTCTTC. It is translated as CASSVAGIPRPNNEQFF.

This chain links TRBV15 with TRBJ1-2; D is unclear. With 0 bases removed from V and 4 bases from J, the gap between germline ends came to 9 bases. The CDR3 is 14 amino acids. Germline loops: CDR1 LNHNV, CDR2 YYDKDF (reference sequence). The CDR3 region is CATSRDRQAYGYTF. The DNA of the CDR3 is TGTGCCACCAGCAGAGATAGACAAGCCTATGGCTACACCTTC.

The chain combines TRBV2 with TRBJ1-2; D not resolved. V lost 2 bases and J lost 8, with 9 bases in between. Germline CDR1 SNHLY, CDR2 FYNNEI. The CDR3 length is 12 residues. The CDR3: CASSERSGGYTF. The CDR3 coding sequence is TGTGCCAGCAGTGAACGGTCGGGGGGCTACACCTTC. The full variable domain, in which reference TRBV2 and TRBJ1-2 provide the parts outside the CDR3, is EPEVTQTPSHQVTQMGQEVILRCVPISNHLYFYWYRQILGQKVEFLVSFYNNEISEKSEIFDDQFSVERPDGSNFTLKIRSTKLEDSAMYFCASSERSGGYTFGSGTRLTVV.

The rearrangement links TRBV9 to TRBJ1-4; TRBD1 is a possible D gene (5 bases). In germline, CDR1 is SGDLS, CDR2 YYNGEE. V lost 1 base and J 8 bases, leaving 18 bases between the germline ends. The CDR3 is 16 amino acids. The CDR3 sequence is CASSVMGGVTPEKLFF. CDR3 nucleotides: TGTGCCAGCAGCGTAATGGGGGGAGTAACTCCCGAAAAACTGTTTTTT.

The rearrangement uses TRBV27 and TRBJ1-1; no clear D gene. The length of the CDR3 is 15 residues. CDR1 MNHEY and CDR2 SMNVEV come from the germline V gene (reference sequence). V gave up 5 bases and J gave up 0 bases, with 13 bases separating them. The CDR3 DNA follows: TGTGCCAGCAGTAAAAGGGAGGCAGTGAACACTGAAGCTTTCTTT. It translates to CASSKREAVNTEAFF.

The rearrangement uses TRBV10-2 and TRBJ1-2; D perhaps matches TRBD1 (5 bases). Trimming shortened V by 6 bases and J by 0 bases, and 14 bases separated the two germline ends. There are 15 residues in the CDR3. Germline V gene lookup returns CDR1 WSHSY and CDR2 SAAADI. The CDR3 nucleotides are TGCGCCAGCAGATACCCGGGGCCAGCTAACTATGGCTACACCTTC. Protein: CASRYPGPANYGYTF.

This CDR3 reads CASSYSLQNTEAFF. For the CDR3, the DNA is TGTGCCAGCAGTTACTCGCTACAGAACACTGAAGCTTTCTTT. The chain uses TRBV6-5 and TRBJ1-1, with no clear D. CDR1 is MNHEY, CDR2 SVGAGI, per germline. The CDR3 is 14 amino acids. Trimming stripped 0 bases from V and 1 base from J, with 6 bases between.

The sample holds a few counts of this clone. This sequence joins TRBV7-3 and TRBJ1-1; D gene uncertain. From germline, CDR1 is SGHTA and CDR2 FQGTGA. V gave up 2 bases and J gave up 4 bases, with 11 bases separating them. The CDR3 length is 14 residues. CDR3 residues: CASSLVAGTTEAFF. CDR3 DNA sequence: TGTGCCAGCAGCTTAGTTGCGGGCACCACTGAAGCTTTCTTT.

V and J are TRBV7-6 and TRBJ2-7; the match to TRBD2 covers 7 bases. This CDR3 has 15 amino acids. Germline values: CDR1 SGHVS, CDR2 FNYEAQ. The trim removed 1 base at V and 2 bases at J, leaving 5 bases unmatched. The CDR3 reads CASSLGGTNTYEQYF. The CDR3 DNA is TGTGCCAGCAGCTTAGGGGGGACTAACACCTACGAGCAGTACTTC.